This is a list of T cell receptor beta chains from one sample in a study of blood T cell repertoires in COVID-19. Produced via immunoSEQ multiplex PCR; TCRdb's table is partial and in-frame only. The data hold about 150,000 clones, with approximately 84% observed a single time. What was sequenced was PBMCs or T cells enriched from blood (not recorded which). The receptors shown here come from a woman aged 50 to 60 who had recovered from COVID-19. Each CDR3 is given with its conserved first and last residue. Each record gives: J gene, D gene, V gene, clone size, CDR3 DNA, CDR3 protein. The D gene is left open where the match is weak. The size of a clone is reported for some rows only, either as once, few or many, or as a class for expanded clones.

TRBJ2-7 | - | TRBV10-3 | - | TGTGCCATCAGTGGCGTGACCTACGAGCAGTACTTC | CAISGVTYEQYF
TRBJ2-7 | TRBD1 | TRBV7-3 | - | TGTGCCAGCAGCTTAACAGGTGGGACAGGGGGCGACGAGCAGTACTTC | CASSLTGGTGGDEQYF
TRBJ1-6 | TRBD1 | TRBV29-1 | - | TGCAGCGTTAAACAGGGGGTTGACTCACCCCTCCACTTT | CSVKQGVDSPLHF
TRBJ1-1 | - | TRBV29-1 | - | TGCAGCGTGAGGACTGGAGGCACTGAAGCTTTCTTT | CSVRTGGTEAFF
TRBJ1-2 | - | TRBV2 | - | TGTGCCAGCAGTCCTCCGGACAGATACTATGGCTACACCTTC | CASSPPDRYYGYTF
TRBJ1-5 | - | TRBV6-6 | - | TGTGCCAGCAGTTACTCTCAGCAGGATAGCAATCAGCCCCAGCATTTT | CASSYSQQDSNQPQHF
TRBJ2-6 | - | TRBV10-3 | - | TGTGCCATCAGTGCGACTTCAATAACCTCTGGGGCCAACGTCCTGACTTTC | CAISATSITSGANVLTF
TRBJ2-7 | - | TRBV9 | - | TGTGCCAGCAGCGCGGGTACTAGTAACTCCTACGAGCAGTACTTC | CASSAGTSNSYEQYF
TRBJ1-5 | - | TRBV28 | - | TGTGCCAGCAGTTTAACAGGGAATCAGCCCCAGCATTTT | CASSLTGNQPQHF
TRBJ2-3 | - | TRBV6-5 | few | TGTGCCAGCAGGGGGCTTGGCACAGATACGCAGTATTTT | CASRGLGTDTQYF
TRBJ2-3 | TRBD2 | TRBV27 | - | TGTGCCAGCTGGTCTAGCGGGTTATGGGTGGCAGATACGCAGTATTTT | CASWSSGLWVADTQYF
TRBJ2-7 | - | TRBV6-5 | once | TGTGCCAGCATCTACGGGGGAGAGCAGTACTTC | CASIYGGEQYF
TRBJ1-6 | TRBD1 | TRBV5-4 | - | TGTGCCAGCAGCTGGACAGGGGTTGGCTCACCCCTCCACTTT | CASSWTGVGSPLHF
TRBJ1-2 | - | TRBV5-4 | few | TGTGCCAGCAGCTTGATCTCGTCGGACTATGGCTACACCTTC | CASSLISSDYGYTF
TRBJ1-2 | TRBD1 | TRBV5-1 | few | TGCGCCAGCAGCCCTGACAGGGACGGCTACACCTTC | CASSPDRDGYTF
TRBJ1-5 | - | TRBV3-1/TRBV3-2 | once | TGTGCCAGCAGCCAAGGAGGCGGGGGTCAGCCCCAGCATTTT | CASSQGGGGQPQHF
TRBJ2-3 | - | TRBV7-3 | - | TGTGCCAGCAGCTTAACGGTAGCGGTCACAGATACGCAGTATTTT | CASSLTVAVTDTQYF
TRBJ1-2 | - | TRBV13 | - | TGTGCCAGCAGCCCGCTGGACACAGCTAACTATGGCTACACCTTC | CASSPLDTANYGYTF
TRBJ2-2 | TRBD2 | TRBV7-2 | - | TGTGCCAGCAGCTACTTCTCCGGGACTAGCGGCAACACCGGGGAGCTGTTTTTT | CASSYFSGTSGNTGELFF
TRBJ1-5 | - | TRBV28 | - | TGTGCCAGCAGATACAGGGTCCTGGAGAGGCCCGGTCAGCCCCAGCATTTT | CASRYRVLERPGQPQHF
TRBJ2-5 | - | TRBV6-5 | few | TGTGCCAGCAGTTACTATCGAGAGACCCAGTACTTC | CASSYYRETQYF
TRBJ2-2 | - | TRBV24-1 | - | TGTGCCACCAGTGATGAGTTTACCGGGGAGCTGTTTTTT | CATSDEFTGELFF
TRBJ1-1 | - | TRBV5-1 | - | TGCGCCAGCAGCTTGGGTTCCACGGCCGGAGGGACTGAAGCTTTCTTT | CASSLGSTAGGTEAFF
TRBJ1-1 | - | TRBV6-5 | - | TGTGCCAGCACCCAGGCCGGCCGAGCTTTCTTT | CASTQAGRAFF
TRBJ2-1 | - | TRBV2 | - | TGTGCCAGCAGTACAAGACTGCCAGACTACAATGAGCAGTTCTTC | CASSTRLPDYNEQFF
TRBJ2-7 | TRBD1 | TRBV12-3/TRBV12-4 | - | TGTGCCAGCAGTCGGGACAGGTTCTACGAGCAGTACTTC | CASSRDRFYEQYF
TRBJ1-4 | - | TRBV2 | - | TGTGCCAGCAGTGAAACCGGGACACAGAATGAAAAACTGTTTTTT | CASSETGTQNEKLFF
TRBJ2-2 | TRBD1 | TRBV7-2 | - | TGTGCCAGCAGCCGGGGACAGGGAGTTGGGCTCACCGGGGAGCTGTTTTTT | CASSRGQGVGLTGELFF
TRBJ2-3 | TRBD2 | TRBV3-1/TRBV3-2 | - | TGTGCCAGCAGCTATAGCGGGAGTCAAGATACGCAGTATTTT | CASSYSGSQDTQYF
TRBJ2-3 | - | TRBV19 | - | TGTGCCAGTAGTACCCTTAGTTTTCCAGATACGCAGTATTTT | CASSTLSFPDTQYF
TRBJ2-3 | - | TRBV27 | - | TGTGCCAGCAGTTTTACAGCCCCCACAGATACGCAGTATTTT | CASSFTAPTDTQYF
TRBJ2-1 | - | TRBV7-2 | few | TGTGCCAGCAGCCCTGGGCCGCAGAAAACTTACAATGAGCAGTTCTTC | CASSPGPQKTYNEQFF
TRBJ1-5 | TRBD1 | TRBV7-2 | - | TGTGCCAGCAGCTCTATGGGACAGGGGCAGCCCCAGCATTTT | CASSSMGQGQPQHF
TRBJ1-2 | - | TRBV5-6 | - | TGTGCCAGCAGCGTCGGACAGCGAGGCTACACCTTC | CASSVGQRGYTF
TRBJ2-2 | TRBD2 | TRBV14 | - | TGTGCCAGCAGCCAAGACCTAGCGGGCACCGGGGAGCTGTTTTTT | CASSQDLAGTGELFF
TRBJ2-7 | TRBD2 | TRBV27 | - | TGTGCCAGCAGGCGGGAGAACGAGCAGTACTTC | CASRRENEQYF
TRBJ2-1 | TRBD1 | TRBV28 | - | TGTGCCAGCAGTTCCGGGACAGGGGGCAATGAGCAGTTCTTC | CASSSGTGGNEQFF
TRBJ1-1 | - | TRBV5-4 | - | TGTGCCAGCAGCCTGGACAGGAACACTGAAGCTTTCTTT | CASSLDRNTEAFF
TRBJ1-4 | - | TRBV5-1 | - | TGCGCCAGCAGCTTGGCCGGGCAGGGCGTTCGAAAACTGTTTTTT | CASSLAGQGVRKLFF
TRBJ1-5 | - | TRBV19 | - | TGTGCCAGTAGTTTACAGGGCCAGCCCCAGCATTTT | CASSLQGQPQHF
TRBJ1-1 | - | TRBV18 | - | TGTGCCAGCTCACCACCGTCGGGGACTGAAGCTTTCTTT | CASSPPSGTEAFF
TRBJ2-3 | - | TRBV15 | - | TGTGCCACCAGCAGGTTGGCGGAGGGCCGTAGGGCAGATACGCAGTATTTT | CATSRLAEGRRADTQYF
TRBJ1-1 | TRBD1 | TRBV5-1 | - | TGCGCCAGCAGAGTGACAGGGGCCACTGAAGCTTTCTTT | CASRVTGATEAFF
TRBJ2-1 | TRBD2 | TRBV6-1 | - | TGTGCCAGCAGTGACGGGACTATCGCCTACAATGAGCAGTTCTTC | CASSDGTIAYNEQFF
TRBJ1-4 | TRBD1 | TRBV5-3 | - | TGTGCCAGAAGCTTGGTTGGACAGGGGACTAATGAAAAACTGTTTTTT | CARSLVGQGTNEKLFF
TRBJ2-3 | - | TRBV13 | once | TGTGCCAGCTACCCCGACCAGGGGCTAGCGGACACAGATACGCAGTATTTT | CASYPDQGLADTDTQYF
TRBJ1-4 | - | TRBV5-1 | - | TGCGCCAGCAGCTTGAACGGGGAAACTAATGAAAAACTGTTTTTT | CASSLNGETNEKLFF
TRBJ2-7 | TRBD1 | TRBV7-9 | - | TGTGCCAGCAGCTTAGGTTTAGGGACAGGAGGTTATTACGAGCAGTACTTC | CASSLGLGTGGYYEQYF
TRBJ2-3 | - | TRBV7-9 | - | TGTGCCAGCAGCCGGCCGAGCGCAGATACGCAGTATTTT | CASSRPSADTQYF
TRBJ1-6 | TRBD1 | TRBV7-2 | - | TGTGCCAGCAGCCCTCGGGCGGGACAGGGGAATTCACCCCTCCACTTT | CASSPRAGQGNSPLHF
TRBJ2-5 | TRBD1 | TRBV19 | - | TGTGCCAGTAGTACCCGATTGACAGGGGTAGAGACCCAGTACTTC | CASSTRLTGVETQYF
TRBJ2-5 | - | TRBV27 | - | TGTGCCAGCAGTTTAAACCCGACAGCCCTCGGAGAGACCCAGTACTTC | CASSLNPTALGETQYF
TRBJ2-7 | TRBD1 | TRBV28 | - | TGTGCCAGCAGTTCCGGGACAGGCTTACGCAAGCAGTACTTC | CASSSGTGLRKQYF
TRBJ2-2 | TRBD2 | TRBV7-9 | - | TGTGCCAGCAGCTTACTAGCGGGAGTGCATAACACCGGGGAGCTGTTTTTT | CASSLLAGVHNTGELFF
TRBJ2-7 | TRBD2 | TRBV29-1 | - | TGCAGCGTTAGGACTAGCTCCTACGAGCAGTACTTC | CSVRTSSYEQYF